Here is one T cell receptor beta chain with its context. V shed 0 bases and J shed 8 bases, with 13 bases lying between them. The CDR3 totals 15 residues. Germline CDR1 reads SGHTA; CDR2 reads FQGNSA. The data were obtained in a study of T cell responses to AZD1222 COVID-19 vaccine. Sequencing was performed with immunoSEQ multiplex PCR; in TCRdb, only in-frame clones are kept and a portion is missing. The data hold some 150,000 clones, with about 91% observed a single time. The rearrangement joins TRBV7-2 to TRBJ2-2; no firm D call. This clonotype was obtained from an adult in good health. The source material was peripheral blood, sampled on day 0 of AZD1222 vaccination. Here the CDR3 DNA reads TGTGCCAGCAGCTTAGCTAGTTACGCGTCGGGGGAGCTGTTTTTT. Translated: CASSLASYASGELFF.